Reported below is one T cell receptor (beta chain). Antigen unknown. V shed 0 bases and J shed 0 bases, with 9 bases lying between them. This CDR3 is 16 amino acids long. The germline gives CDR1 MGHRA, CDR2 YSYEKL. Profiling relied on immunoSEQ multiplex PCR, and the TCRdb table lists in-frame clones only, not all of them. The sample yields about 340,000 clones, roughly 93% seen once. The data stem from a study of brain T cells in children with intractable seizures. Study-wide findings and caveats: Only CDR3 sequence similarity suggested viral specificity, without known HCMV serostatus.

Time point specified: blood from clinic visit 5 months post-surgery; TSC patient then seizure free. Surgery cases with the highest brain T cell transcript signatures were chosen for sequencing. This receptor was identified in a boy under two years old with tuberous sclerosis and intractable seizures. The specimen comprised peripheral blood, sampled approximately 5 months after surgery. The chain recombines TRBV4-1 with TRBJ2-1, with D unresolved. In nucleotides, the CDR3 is TGCGCCAGCAGCCAAGATTCAGCCAGCTCCTACAATGAGCAGTTCTTC. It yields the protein CASSQDSASSYNEQFF.